The 17 T cell receptor beta chains below come from one sample, sequenced in a study of post-analysis software for immune sequencing data. Prepared libraries of TCR beta cDNA carried unique molecular identifiers. TCRdb itself ran the PCR reads through MiXCR, one entry per CDR3 protein. The table shows 160,000 or so distinct CDR3 sequences, with around 34% occurring only once. The input for sequencing was blood, taken after autologous hematopoietic stem cell transplantation. The receptor source for this set is a girl aged 5-17 years with multiple sclerosis.

The V gene is TRBV7-2, the J gene TRBJ2-5; TRBD1 agrees at 7 bases. Per the germline V gene, CDR1 is SGHTA and CDR2 is FQGNSA. V lost 7 bases, J lost 5 bases, and 13 bases stayed unmatched. The CDR3 length is 15 residues. CDR3 loop: CASTFRTGGFETQYF. The CDR3, as DNA: TGTGCCAGCACCTTTAGGACAGGAGGCTTTGAGACCCAGTACTTC.

The chain employs TRBV20-1 and TRBJ2-3; TRBD1 aligns across 7 bases. The germline gives CDR1 DFQATT, CDR2 SNEGSKA (reference sequence). The CDR3 is 17 residues long. V trimming: 2 bases; J trimming: 1 base; junction bases outside the gene matches: 12. CDR3 coding DNA: TGCAGTGCTAGAACAGGTCGGACAGGCGGACGCACAGATACGCAGTATTTT. Encoded protein: CSARTGRTGGRTDTQYF.

This clonotype has only a few counts. The chain joins TRBV5-6 to TRBJ2-4; tentative D call: TRBD2 (5 bases). The DNA end lines up better with TRBJ2-5; the J call may be wrong. In germline, CDR1 is SGHDT, CDR2 YYEEEE. This CDR3 has 15 residues. The CDR3 here is CASSLKGRGQETQYF. Here the CDR3 DNA reads TGTGCCAGCAGCTTGAAAGGCAGAGGGCAAGAGACCCAGTACTTC.

This clonotype was observed a few times. This sequence joins TRBV6-6 and TRBJ2-1, with D tentatively TRBD2 (7 bases). Germline V gives CDR1 MNHNY, CDR2 SVGAGI (reference sequence). Trimming pared 1 base from V and 5 bases from J, leaving 12 bases between. The CDR3 totals 15 residues. CDR3 residues: CASSYLAGAHNEQFF. The CDR3 bases are TGTGCCAGCAGTTACTTGGCGGGGGCCCACAATGAGCAGTTCTTC.

In this sample, this clonotype turned up a few times. The chain combines TRBV7-6 with TRBJ1-4; D call uncertain. The CDR3 runs to 15 residues. CDR1 is SGHVS and CDR2 is FNYEAQ in the germline V gene. V was clipped by 1 base and J by 4 bases, with 10 bases between them. The DNA of the CDR3 is TGTGCCAGCAGCTTAGTTTCAGGACTTAATGAAAAACTGTTTTTT. Encoded protein: CASSLVSGLNEKLFF.

The chain recombines TRBV29-1 with TRBJ2-5, with 11 bases matching TRBD2. From germline, CDR1 is SQVTM and CDR2 ANQGSEA. The CDR3 is made up of 17 amino acids. V shed 4 bases, J shed 0 bases, and the junction held 10 bases outside the gene matches. CDR3 region: CSVAGIAGGFHQETQYF. As DNA, the CDR3 is TGCAGCGTTGCCGGGATAGCGGGAGGGTTCCACCAAGAGACCCAGTACTTC. The entire variable domain, with the rest obtained from reference TRBV29-1 and TRBJ2-5, is as follows: SAVISQKPSRDICQRGTSLTIQCQVDSQVTMMFWYRQQPGQSLTLIATANQGSEATYESGFVIDKFPISRPNLTFSTLTVSNMSPEDSSIYLCSVAGIAGGFHQETQYFGPGTRLLVL.

This clonotype was seen a handful of times. The CDR3 loop is CSATNDGQGNEQFF. CDR3 in DNA: TGCAGTGCTACCAACGACGGACAGGGCAATGAGCAGTTCTTC. The V and J genes are TRBV20-1 and TRBJ2-1; 8 bases align to TRBD1. The CDR3 has 14 amino acids. Losses at the gene ends were 4 bases for V and 6 bases for J; bases not matched to a gene: 8. Germline CDR1 reads DFQATT; CDR2 reads SNEGSKA (reference sequence).

The chain employs TRBV5-1 and TRBJ2-2; D is unclear. The CDR3 is 16 amino acids. CDR1 SGHRS and CDR2 YFSETQ come from the germline V gene. Between the trimmed V and J ends, which lost 4 bases and 5 bases, there was a span of 18 bases. CDR3 bases: TGCGCCAGCAGCCAAAGGTCGGCGGTCGAGACCGGGGAGCTGTTTTTT. Protein product: CASSQRSAVETGELFF.

Ten or more counts support this clonotype. The V call is TRBV20-1, the J call TRBJ2-1, with 10 bases fitting TRBD2. Looked up from germline, CDR1 is DFQATT and CDR2 is SNEGSKA (reference sequence). CDR3 length: 13 amino acids. The trim removed 4 bases at V and 9 bases at J, leaving 6 bases unmatched. The CDR3 DNA follows: TGCAGTGCTAATAGCGGGAGGCGGGGTGAGCAGTTCTTC. Its protein product is CSANSGRRGEQFF.

V gene TRBV27 combines with J gene TRBJ1-1; D is possibly TRBD1 (6 bases). Trimming left V 0 bases short and J 5 bases short, with 13 bases between. CDR3 size: 15 residues. Germline values: CDR1 MNHEY, CDR2 SMNVEV (reference sequence). The CDR3 protein is CASSLSGRRGTEAFF. CDR3 sequence (DNA): TGTGCCAGCAGTTTATCGGGCAGAAGGGGGACTGAAGCTTTCTTT.

The rearrangement joins TRBV14 to TRBJ2-7, with TRBD2 matching 9 bases. The CDR3 loop spans 18 amino acids. Looked up from germline, CDR1 is SGHDN and CDR2 is FVKESK. V shed 0 bases and J 0 bases; nucleotides not matched to a gene: 9. The CDR3 sequence is CASSQEVPLAGDSYEQYF. CDR3 sequence (DNA): TGTGCCAGCAGCCAAGAAGTCCCCTTAGCGGGAGACTCCTACGAGCAGTACTTC.

Comments on this clonotype: One end of the junction does not line up with germline, which may come from a read error. The CDR3 DNA reads as TGTGCCAGCAGCTTAGCCTTTCCGGGACAGGGACGGAACGCTGAAGCTTTCTTT. Translation: CASSLAFPGQGRNAEAFF. The chain combines TRBV11-2 with TRBJ1-1; 9 bases are shared with TRBD1. The CDR3 has 18 residues. The germline gives CDR1 SGHAT, CDR2 FQNNGV. Looking up the rest from reference TRBV11-2 and TRBJ1-1 gives the full variable domain: EAGVAQSPRYKIIEKRQSVAFWCNPISGHATLYWYQQILGQGPKLLIQFQNNGVVDDSQLPKDRFSAERLKGVDSTLKIQPAKLEDSAVYLCASSLAFPGQGRNAEAFFGQGTRLTVV.

This chain links TRBV28 with TRBJ2-1; D is perhaps TRBD2 (6 bases). The V gene's germline CDR1 is MDHEN and CDR2 SYDVKM. V was pared by 5 bases and J by 6 bases, with 26 bases between. The CDR3 covers 18 residues. The CDR3 spells CASSPWGTLPSTRNEQFF. Here the CDR3 DNA reads TGTGCCAGCAGTCCCTGGGGGACTCTGCCGAGCACACGCAATGAGCAGTTCTTC.

This clonotype was observed a few times. This chain uses TRBV9 with TRBJ2-1; 12 bases line up with TRBD2. From germline, CDR1 is SGDLS and CDR2 YYNGEE. V shed 4 bases and J 6 bases; nucleotides not matched to a gene: 17. The CDR3 totals 19 residues. The CDR3 reads CASSSNRRTSTSGSNEQFF. The CDR3 nucleotides read TGTGCCAGCAGCTCAAACCGTCGTACCTCGACTAGCGGGAGCAATGAGCAGTTCTTC.

Details on this clonotype: The junction shows a germline mismatch at one end, possibly a read error. This sequence joins TRBV20-1 and TRBJ2-1; 10 nucleotides align to TRBD2. The CDR3 length is 16 residues. CDR1 and CDR2 (germline): DFQATT, SNEGSKA (reference sequence). CDR3 region: CSAQRLAGRSYNEQVF. DNA for the CDR3: TGCAGTGCTCAGCGACTAGCGGGCCGCTCCTACAATGAGCAGGTCTTC.

This clonotype was detected only a few times. Written as DNA, the CDR3 is TGTGCCAGCAGATCCGCAGGGGGCGGGATAGCCAAAAACATTCAGTACTTC. This sequence encodes CASRSAGGGIAKNIQYF. The chain is built from TRBV27 and TRBJ2-4; 8 bases are a match to TRBD1. The CDR3 has 17 residues. Unmatched junction bases numbered 10, after V lost 6 bases and J lost 0 bases. Germline V gene data show CDR1 as MNHEY and CDR2 as SMNVEV (reference sequence).

In this sample, this clonotype turned up many times. V usage is TRBV14 and J usage is TRBJ2-7; D remains ambiguous. V gave up 5 bases and J gave up 3 bases, with 14 bases separating them. The CDR3 totals 14 residues. Germline V gives CDR1 SGHDN, CDR2 FVKESK. CDR3 DNA sequence: TGTGCCAGCAGCTATTCGACTGGATTCTACGAGCAGTACTTC. Translating it yields CASSYSTGFYEQYF.